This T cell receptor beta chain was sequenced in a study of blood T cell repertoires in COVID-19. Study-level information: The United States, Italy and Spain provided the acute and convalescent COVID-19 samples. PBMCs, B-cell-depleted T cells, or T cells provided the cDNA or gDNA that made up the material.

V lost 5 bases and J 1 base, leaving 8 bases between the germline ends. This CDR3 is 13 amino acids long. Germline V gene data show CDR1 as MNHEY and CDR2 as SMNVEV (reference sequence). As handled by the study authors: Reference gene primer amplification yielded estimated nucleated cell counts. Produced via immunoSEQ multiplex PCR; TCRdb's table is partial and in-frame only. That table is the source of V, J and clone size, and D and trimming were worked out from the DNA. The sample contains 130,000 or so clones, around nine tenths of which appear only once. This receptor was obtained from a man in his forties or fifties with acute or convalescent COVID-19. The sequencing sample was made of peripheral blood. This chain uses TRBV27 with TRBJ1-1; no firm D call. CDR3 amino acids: CASSKFRNTEAFF. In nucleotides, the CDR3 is TGTGCCAGCAGTAAATTCAGGAACACTGAAGCTTTCTTT.